This T cell receptor (beta chain) was profiled in a study of T-cell reconstitution after alpha-beta-depleted transplantation in children (dated by TCRdb to 2015 to 2016). Regarding the research as a whole: Using TCR repertoire profiling, the study followed T-cell immune reconstitution in a quantitative way in children after TCRalphabeta/CD19-depleted allogeneic hematopoietic cell transplantation. Paper-wide results and their limitations: Over the following months the frequencies of hyperexpanded clones went down, and after one year T-cell counts and TCRbeta diversity were mostly credited to newly produced T cells. In some patients, the high TCRbeta diversity seen at day 60 was put down to recipient T cells and intrathymic progenitors that had survived conditioning. The apparently early recovery of alphabetaT-cell counts about two months after transplant reportedly depended on only several hundred rapidly expanded clones that came from non-depleted graft cells.

This clonotype was seen only a few times. The antigen this receptor binds is unknown. Base-call qualities are not available, and no considerably larger clone is one nucleotide away. Library preparation was by PCR. The reads were generated on an Illumina HiSeq 2500. TCR library preparation used molecular barcoding, with unique molecular identifiers applied to normalize quantification of the TCRbeta repertoire. Starting from the raw public reads, TCRdb applied fastp trimming at Q25, assembled clones with MiXCR and retained in-frame beta chains. Entries are consolidated by CDR3 protein sequence, retaining the most common genes and DNA. The sample table records fewer than 150,000 distinct CDR3 sequences; approximately 8.7% of these occur just once. The ten largest clones add up to about 25% of the sample. Taken with the paper, the label for treatment or condition translates to: allogeneic hematopoietic cell transplantation with graft depleted of TCRalphabeta T cells and CD19 B cells. TCRalphabeta/CD19-depleted allogeneic hematopoietic cell grafts were given to the transplant recipients, all of whom were children.

CDR1 and CDR2, looked up from the germline V gene, are SGHAT and FQNNGV. V is shortened by 4 bases, J by 2 bases, and the region joining them spans 22 bases. Spanning cysteine to phenylalanine, the CDR3 consists of 18 amino acids. The DNA shown is the 54-base CDR3, in frame from base 1. The TCR was taken from a girl under three years old who had a stem cell transplant for combined immunodeficiency, so the T cells may come from the graft donor. The source was PBMCs, mostly from graft donor cells, collected 180 days after TCRalphabeta/CD19-depleted stem cell transplant. The V gene is TRBV11-2 and the J gene is TRBJ2-3; matching of 6 bases hints at TRBD1 as the D gene. The CDR3 region: CASSSLHRERGYTDTQYF. The nucleotide sequence is given as TGTGCCAGCAGCTCCCTGCACAGGGAAAGGGGCTACACAGATACGCAGTATTTT.